This T cell receptor beta chain was retrieved from a study of cytomegalovirus exposure and HLA in healthy donors. The ends were cut back, 1 base at V and 2 bases at J, with 8 bases in the middle. From germline, CDR1 is SGHTA and CDR2 FQGNSA. The CDR3 length is 14 residues. The method was immunoSEQ multiplex PCR; TCRdb's version includes in-frame clones alone and lacks a portion of them. The sample holds hundreds of thousands of clones, roughly 84% seen once. The chain has TRBV7-2 and TRBJ1-1, with D unclear. The sequencing input was PBMCs. The receptor comes from a woman aged 18-29 years in good health and CMV-seropositive. The DNA of the CDR3 is TGTGCCAGCAGCTTAGACAGATTAAACACTGAAGCTTTCTTT. Translation gives CASSLDRLNTEAFF.